This T cell receptor beta chain was sequenced in a study of blood T cell repertoires in COVID-19. On the study more broadly: Nucleic acid was either cDNA or gDNA, and it came from T cells, B-cell-depleted T cells, or PBMCs.

Profiled with immunoSEQ multiplex PCR; TCRdb holds only in-frame clones, not every one. Of about 320,000 clones in the sample, 75% to 90% were seen once. Individuals drawn from about 26 US areas were roughly 18 to 100 years old. Germline values: CDR1 SGHRS, CDR2 YFSETQ. V lost 0 bases, J lost 3 bases, and 10 bases lay in between. CDR3 length equals 15 residues. The TCR sequence derives from a man aged 30 to 39 who had recovered from COVID-19. V and J are TRBV5-1 and TRBJ1-5; D unresolved. Sequenced sample: PBMCs or T cells enriched from blood (not recorded which). CDR3 in DNA: TGCGCCAGCAGCTTGGCCCCAGGACTCAATCAGCCCCAGCATTTT. It is translated as CASSLAPGLNQPQHF.